These 4 T cell receptor beta chains came from one sample sequenced in a study of blood T cell repertoires in COVID-19 (dated by TCRdb to between 2020 and 2021). To prepare the library, the immunoSEQ multiplex PCR assay was applied. TCRdb re-hosts the immuneACCESS table, in-frame sequences only. Its copies lack some clones; in the studies checked, an unresolved V gene accounts for under half of them, and the cause for the rest is not known. Recorded for this sample are roughly 250,000 clones; 75% to 95% of them occurred a single time. The top ten clonotypes cover 1.5% to 2% of the sample. Sequenced sample: PBMCs or T cells enriched from blood (not recorded which). The receptors come from a woman aged 18-29 years who had recovered from COVID-19.

The gene calls are TRBV2 and TRBJ2-1; 9 nucleotides line up with TRBD2. Losses at the gene ends were 1 base for V and 2 bases for J; bases not matched to a gene: 3. CDR1 is SNHLY and CDR2 is FYNNEI in the germline V gene. This CDR3 is built from 16 residues. The CDR3 DNA follows: TGTGCCAGCAGTGAAGGGGCTAGCGGGGCCTACAATGAGCAGTTCTTC. Protein product: CASSEGASGAYNEQFF. Based on the CDR3 plus reference TRBV2 and TRBJ2-1, the full variable domain is EPEVTQTPSHQVTQMGQEVILRCVPISNHLYFYWYRQILGQKVEFLVSFYNNEISEKSEIFDDQFSVERPDGSNFTLKIRSTKLEDSAMYFCASSEGASGAYNEQFFGPGTRLTVL.

Concerning this clone itself: The junction shows a germline mismatch at one end, possibly a read error. V and J are TRBV7-9 and TRBJ2-1; 10 bases agree with TRBD2. CDR3 size: 12 residues. Germline CDR1 is SEHNR and CDR2 is FQNEAQ (reference sequence). The CDR3 protein is CASRESGGALVF. The CDR3 DNA sequence: TGTGCCAGCAGGGAGAGCGGGGGGGCCTTGGTCTTC.

The CDR3 region has the DNA TGTGCCAGCAGCCCAAGATACACGGCCAAAAACATTCAGTACTTC. The encoded protein is CASSPRYTAKNIQYF. V usage is TRBV7-2 and J usage is TRBJ2-4; D is ambiguous. Germline CDR1 and CDR2: SGHTA and FQGNSA. The CDR3 totals 15 residues. Trimming removed 5 bases at V and 1 base at J, with 12 bases between.

The DNA for the CDR3 is TGTGCCAGCTCACCGGGACAGGGCGCCACTGAAGCTTTCTTT. Translated, it gives CASSPGQGATEAFF. This sequence joins TRBV18 and TRBJ1-1; 9 bases are a match to TRBD1. The CDR3 sequence is 14 residues long. V was clipped by 3 bases and J by 4 bases; unmatched bases: 3. The germline CDR1 and CDR2 sequences are KGHSH and LQKENI.